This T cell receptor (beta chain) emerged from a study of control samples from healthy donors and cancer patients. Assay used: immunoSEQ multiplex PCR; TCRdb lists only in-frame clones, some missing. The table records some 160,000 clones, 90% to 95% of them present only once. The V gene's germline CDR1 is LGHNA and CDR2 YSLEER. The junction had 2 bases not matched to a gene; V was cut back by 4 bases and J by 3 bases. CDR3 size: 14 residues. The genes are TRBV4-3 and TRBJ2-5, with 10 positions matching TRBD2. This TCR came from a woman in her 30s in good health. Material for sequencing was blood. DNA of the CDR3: TGCGCCAGCAGCCTCGGACTAGCGGAAGAGACCCAGTACTTC. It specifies CASSLGLAEETQYF.